This entry lists 17 T cell receptor beta chains sequenced from one sample in a study of Ad26.COV2.S vaccination and SARS-CoV-2 variants. Libraries were prepared by immunoSEQ multiplex PCR; TCRdb keeps only in-frame clonotypes and omits some of them. The table records 430,000 or so clones, more than 80% of them present only once. The treatment here: approximately 18 received Ad26.COV2.S at low or high dose, single or two shots; several received placebo; per-sample allocation not given. Day 63 following the first vaccine or placebo injection was when the samples were taken. This specimen was peripheral blood, taken in a trial of Ad26.COV2.S vaccine versus placebo. The source of these receptors is a person aged 18-65 years who received the Ad26.COV2.S COVID-19 vaccine or a placebo.

J is TRBJ2-7 and V is TRBV28; 9 positions match TRBD2. This CDR3 has 19 amino acids. Trimming at V came to 4 bases and at J to 4 bases, leaving 20 bases not matched to a gene. The V gene's germline CDR1 is MDHEN and CDR2 SYDVKM. The CDR3 is CASSSIWRGGSQVTYEQYF. The CDR3 DNA follows: TGTGCCAGCAGTTCGATCTGGCGGGGGGGCTCTCAGGTGACTTACGAGCAGTACTTC.

The V and J genes are TRBV9 and TRBJ2-1; a weak D match, TRBD2 (5 bases). From germline, CDR1 is SGDLS and CDR2 YYNGEE. The V end lost 0 bases, the J end lost 9 bases, and 16 bases lay between the germline ends. The CDR3 is made up of 15 amino acids. CDR3 sequence reads: CASSVADSFRFEQFF. In DNA form, the CDR3 reads TGTGCCAGCAGCGTAGCGGACTCCTTTAGGTTTGAGCAGTTCTTC.

CDR3 in DNA: TGTGCCAGCAGCCACGACTCACGAGATACGCAGTATTTT. Its protein product is CASSHDSRDTQYF. The chain uses TRBV7-9 and TRBJ2-3; D gene unclear. The CDR3 is 13 residues long. Germline values: CDR1 SEHNR, CDR2 FQNEAQ (reference sequence). V was pared by 5 bases and J by 5 bases, with 11 bases between.

V and J are TRBV15 and TRBJ2-2, with TRBD2 matching 11 bases. The CDR3 has 16 amino acids. V trimming: 1 base; J trimming: 6 bases; junction bases outside the gene matches: 4. From germline, CDR1 is LNHNV and CDR2 YYDKDF (reference sequence). The CDR3 DNA is TGTGCCACCAGCAGAGGGGGGACTAGCGGCGCCGGGGAGCTGTTTTTT. It is translated as CATSRGGTSGAGELFF.

This clone has a single count. This rearrangement joins TRBV27 to TRBJ1-4; D remains ambiguous. Germline assignment: CDR1 MNHEY and CDR2 SMNVEV (reference sequence). This CDR3 contains 15 residues. V was shortened by 5 bases and J by 1 base, with 11 bases between the two germline ends. This chain's CDR3 is CASSTARITNEKLFF. The DNA for the CDR3 is TGTGCCAGCAGTACCGCGCGGATAACTAATGAAAAACTGTTTTTT.

J is TRBJ2-7 and V is TRBV27; 12 nucleotides line up with TRBD1. The CDR3 totals 14 residues. Looked up from germline, CDR1 is MNHEY and CDR2 is SMNVEV (reference sequence). The V and J ends lost 6 bases and 7 bases, in that order; junction bases with no gene match: 7. The CDR3 DNA sequence: TGTGCCAGCAGGGGACAGGGGGCTCTCAGGGAGCAGTACTTC. It codes for CASRGQGALREQYF.

The genes are TRBV6-6 and TRBJ2-1, with TRBD1 identical over 8 bases. Germline values: CDR1 MNHNY, CDR2 SVGAGI (reference sequence). There are 14 residues in the CDR3. The trim removed 6 bases at V and 6 bases at J, leaving 7 bases unmatched. CDR3 residues: CASSAGTGLNEQFF. CDR3 sequence (DNA): TGTGCCAGCAGCGCCGGGACAGGACTCAATGAGCAGTTCTTC.

The genes are TRBV4-1 and TRBJ2-3; 8 nucleotides match TRBD2. CDR1 is MGHRA, CDR2 YSYEKL, per germline. With 0 bases clipped from V and 0 bases from J, the junction kept 5 bases outside the gene matches. The CDR3 consists of 17 residues. This CDR3 reads CASSQDTASGSTDTQYF. CDR3 in DNA: TGCGCCAGCAGCCAAGATACCGCTAGCGGGAGCACAGATACGCAGTATTTT.

The chain has TRBV15 and TRBJ2-7; TRBD2 might be the D (6 bases). Trimming cost V 3 bases and J 3 bases, with 12 bases left between them. The CDR3 is 14 residues long. The germline V gene encodes CDR1 LNHNV and CDR2 YYDKDF (reference sequence). The CDR3 sequence: CATSRIGGDYEQYF. The DNA for the CDR3 is TGTGCCACCAGCAGGATTGGAGGGGACTACGAGCAGTACTTC.

The chain couples TRBV7-8 to TRBJ2-5, with D unclear. Germline V gene lookup returns CDR1 SGHVS and CDR2 FQNEAQ. There are 11 residues in the CDR3. V gave up 3 bases and J gave up 5 bases, with 4 bases separating them. The CDR3, as DNA: TGTGCCAGCAGCTTGAAGGAGACCCAGTACTTC. Translated, it gives CASSLKETQYF.

The chain combines TRBV27 with TRBJ2-7; the match to TRBD1 covers 9 bases. This CDR3 has 16 amino acids. From germline, CDR1 is MNHEY and CDR2 SMNVEV (reference sequence). The junction had 5 bases not matched to a gene; V was cut back by 2 bases and J by 0 bases. CDR3 sequence reads: CASSLNGQGSSYEQYF. Here the CDR3 DNA reads TGTGCCAGCAGTTTAAATGGACAGGGGAGCTCCTACGAGCAGTACTTC.

V gene TRBV7-3 combines with J gene TRBJ2-1; D uncertain. Deletions cut 2 bases from V and 4 bases from J, with 15 bases between. This CDR3 is 16 amino acids long. The germline gives CDR1 SGHTA, CDR2 FQGTGA. The CDR3 loop reads CASSLVSGRNYNEQFF. In nucleotides, the CDR3 is TGTGCCAGCAGCTTAGTGTCCGGGCGAAATTACAATGAGCAGTTCTTC.

J is TRBJ1-2 and V is TRBV5-6, with 9 bases that match TRBD1. CDR3 length: 13 amino acids. J was trimmed by 7 bases and V by 4 bases; bases with no gene match: 5. Germline-derived CDR1 and CDR2 are SGHDT and YYEEEE. The CDR3 loop is CASSPGTGSGYTF. The CDR3 nucleotides read TGTGCCAGCAGCCCAGGGACAGGGTCTGGCTACACCTTC.

The chain couples TRBV4-3 to TRBJ1-1; D unclear. CDR1 and CDR2 (germline): LGHNA, YSLEER. V was shortened by 0 bases and J by 6 bases, with 11 bases between the two germline ends. The CDR3 covers 14 residues. The CDR3 DNA sequence: TGCGCCAGCAGCCAAGACCCAAGCGGTGCTGAAGCTTTCTTT. It translates to CASSQDPSGAEAFF.

The V and J genes are TRBV5-1 and TRBJ1-1; TRBD1 might be the D (6 bases). Germline CDR1 SGHRS, CDR2 YFSETQ. This CDR3 has 15 amino acids. The germline V and J ends were trimmed by 0 bases and 7 bases, with 16 bases remaining between them. CDR3 in DNA: TGCGCCAGCAGCTTGGTTCCCAGGGTGGACAGTGAAGCTTTCTTT. Its translation is CASSLVPRVDSEAFF.

This clone came up once. The V and J genes are TRBV6-1 and TRBJ1-2; no firm D call. Between the trimmed V and J ends, which lost 1 base and 8 bases, there was a span of 11 bases. Germline CDR1 is MNHNS and CDR2 is SASEGT. This CDR3 region has 13 residues. In DNA form, the CDR3 reads TGTGCCAGCAGTGAAGACGGGTTGCGGGGCTACACCTTC. Residues: CASSEDGLRGYTF.

The chain uses TRBV7-2 and TRBJ2-7; no reliable D call. Germline V gene sequence: CDR1 SGHTA, CDR2 FQGNSA. This CDR3 is 15 amino acids long. The V and J ends lost 1 base and 3 bases respectively, with 13 bases between them. The CDR3 coding sequence is TGTGCCAGCAGCTTAGTAGGGAACACCGACTACGAGCAGTACTTC. Its translation is CASSLVGNTDYEQYF. Based on the CDR3 plus reference TRBV7-2 and TRBJ2-7, the full variable domain is GAGVSQSPSNKVTEKGKDVELRCDPISGHTALYWYRQSLGQGLEFLIYFQGNSAPDKSGLPSDRFSAERTGGSVSTLTIQRTQQEDSAVYLCASSLVGNTDYEQYFGPGTRLTVT.